This is a list of T cell receptor beta chains from one sample in a study of CD8 T cells in Susac syndrome. TCRdb ran MiXCR on the immunoSEQ multiplex PCR reads and lists one entry per CDR3 protein. The profile shows about 300,000 distinct CDR3 sequences, about nine tenths of them singletons. Sequenced sample: CD8+ T cells from PBMCs. The source of these receptors is a human donor with multiple sclerosis. The CDR3 runs from the conserved cysteine through the conserved F or W. The D gene is left open where the match is weak. The size entry is marked missing in some rows and otherwise reads once, few, many or a size class.

J gene,D gene,V gene,clone size,CDR3 protein,CDR3 DNA
TRBJ2-1,NA,TRBV6-2/TRBV6-3,once,CASSYSFDEQFF,TGTGCCAGCAGTTACAGTTTCGATGAGCAGTTCTTC
TRBJ1-4,NA,TRBV5-1,NA,CASSLWQGDEKLFF,TGCGCCAGCAGCTTGTGGCAGGGAGATGAAAAACTGTTTTTT
TRBJ2-1,NA,TRBV12-3/TRBV12-4,NA,CASSFGIHEQFF,TGTGCCAGCAGTTTTGGTATCCATGAGCAGTTCTTC
TRBJ1-2,NA,TRBV9,NA,CASSSRVGYTF,TGTGCCAGCAGCAGTCGGGTTGGCTACACCTTC
TRBJ2-5,TRBD2,TRBV12-3/TRBV12-4,NA,CASSLMLAGDETQYF,TGTGCCAGCAGTTTGATGTTAGCGGGGGATGAGACCCAGTACTTC
TRBJ2-1,NA,TRBV5-4,NA,CASPSIANNEQFF,TGTGCCAGCCCCTCCATTGCGAACAATGAGCAGTTCTTC
TRBJ2-2,TRBD1,TRBV24-1,NA,CATSDFEQGATGELFF,TGTGCCACCAGTGATTTTGAACAGGGGGCGACCGGGGAGCTGTTTTTT
TRBJ2-7,NA,TRBV20-1,NA,CSARGYRDYEQYF,TGCAGTGCTAGGGGCTACAGGGACTACGAGCAGTACTTC
TRBJ2-1,TRBD2,TRBV9,once,CASSAVAGGMDEQFF,TGTGCCAGCAGCGCAGTTGCGGGGGGGATGGATGAGCAGTTCTTC
TRBJ2-1,NA,TRBV4-1,NA,CASSPPDRFNEQFF,TGCGCCAGCAGCCCCCCCGACAGGTTCAATGAGCAGTTCTTC
TRBJ1-4,NA,TRBV19,once,CASTQGSEKLFF,TGTGCCAGTACACAGGGATCTGAAAAACTGTTTTTT
TRBJ1-1,TRBD1,TRBV5-1,NA,CASRPGTGPEAFF,TGCGCCAGCCGACCCGGGACAGGGCCTGAAGCTTTCTTT
TRBJ2-7,NA,TRBV19,NA,CASSIMASSYEQYF,TGTGCCAGTAGTATTATGGCTTCCTCCTACGAGCAGTACTTC
TRBJ2-7,NA,TRBV7-9,NA,CASSDSGTSPGEQYF,TGTGCCAGCAGCGACTCCGGGACTTCTCCGGGCGAGCAGTACTTC
TRBJ2-7,NA,TRBV2,NA,CASSEYLDPYEQYF,TGTGCCAGCAGTGAATATCTGGATCCCTACGAGCAGTACTTC
TRBJ2-7,TRBD2,TRBV27,NA,CASSSLTSLGSYEQYF,TGTGCCAGCAGTTCCTTGACTAGCTTAGGCTCCTACGAGCAGTACTTC
TRBJ2-1,NA,TRBV4-2,NA,CASSQDLAENEQFF,TGTGCCAGCAGCCAAGATTTGGCGGAAAATGAGCAGTTCTTC
TRBJ2-1,NA,TRBV7-2,NA,CASSFTNEQFF,TGTGCCAGCAGCTTCACCAATGAGCAGTTCTTC
TRBJ2-7,TRBD2,TRBV6-1,NA,CASSPIGTSEQYF,TGTGCCAGCAGTCCAATCGGGACTAGCGAGCAGTACTTC
TRBJ2-4,NA,TRBV28,NA,CASSLNFSGRNIQYF,TGTGCCAGCAGTTTAAATTTTTCAGGTCGGAACATTCAGTACTTC
TRBJ2-1,TRBD2,TRBV13,NA,CASSSPPTSPYNEQFF,TGTGCCAGCAGCTCCCCCCCGACTAGCCCATACAATGAGCAGTTCTTC
TRBJ2-1,TRBD2,TRBV30,NA,CALGTSGNEQFF,TGTGCCCTGGGGACTAGCGGCAATGAGCAGTTCTTC
TRBJ2-7,TRBD2,TRBV7-8,NA,CASSNDPGLAGGPYEQYF,TGTGCCAGCAGCAACGACCCGGGACTAGCGGGGGGGCCCTACGAGCAGTACTTC
TRBJ2-1,TRBD2,TRBV12-3/TRBV12-4,NA,CASRGSGLAASYNEQFF,TGTGCCAGCAGGGGCTCGGGACTAGCGGCGTCCTACAATGAGCAGTTCTTC